This T cell receptor beta chain was found in a study of metastatic and nonmetastatic thyroid tumors (dated by TCRdb to about 2020). Context from the whole study: Repertoires were compared across peripheral blood and tumor or nodule tissue samples from malignant and benign thyroid patients.

This clone has at least ten counts. Which antigen it targets is not known. Per-base qualities were not stored, and no clone one base away is much larger. No patient had received any treatment before thyroid surgery. The study retrospectively analysed patient clinical samples collected from about 2011 to 2018 using T-cell receptor beta sequencing. Broad study findings and their caveats: In both blood and tumor samples, malignant tumors were reported to have significantly higher TCR beta diversity than benign nodules.

Library generation was performed with PCR. Instrument on record: Illumina HiSeq 4000. High-throughput sequencing was used to profile the TCR beta-chain CDR3 region of each patient. In the paper's pipeline: A classifier to discriminate distant-metastatic papillary thyroid cancer patients was built from CDR3 differences across clinicopathological groups. To measure repertoire diversity the researchers used the Shannon index, while the Morisita-Horn index served to gauge how similar the tumor and blood repertoires were. TCRdb itself trimmed the public reads at Q25 with fastp, ran MiXCR and retained productive beta chains. TCRdb's processing, not the authors' own work, is the source of the V and J calls. The sample yields some 19,000 clones; 25% were counted once. The ten largest clonotypes hold about 3.3% of the sample. The specimen sequenced was blood. The TCR comes from a male donor with papillary thyroid cancer or a benign thyroid nodule (not recorded which). Some clones in this sample may be carry-over from other donors' samples.

The CDR3: CASSSPGQGTYEQYF. The bases read TGTGCCAGCAGCTCCCCGGGACAGGGTACCTACGAGCAGTACTTC. The rearrangement joined TRBV5-6 to TRBJ2-7, with 9 bases matching TRBD1. In the germline V gene, CDR1 corresponds to SGHDT and CDR2 to YYEEEE. Trimming takes 3 bases off V and 2 bases off J; junction bases not matched to a gene: 6. The CDR3 contains 15 residues, cysteine and phenylalanine counted. The read is trimmed to its CDR3 DNA, 45 bases read in frame from base 1.